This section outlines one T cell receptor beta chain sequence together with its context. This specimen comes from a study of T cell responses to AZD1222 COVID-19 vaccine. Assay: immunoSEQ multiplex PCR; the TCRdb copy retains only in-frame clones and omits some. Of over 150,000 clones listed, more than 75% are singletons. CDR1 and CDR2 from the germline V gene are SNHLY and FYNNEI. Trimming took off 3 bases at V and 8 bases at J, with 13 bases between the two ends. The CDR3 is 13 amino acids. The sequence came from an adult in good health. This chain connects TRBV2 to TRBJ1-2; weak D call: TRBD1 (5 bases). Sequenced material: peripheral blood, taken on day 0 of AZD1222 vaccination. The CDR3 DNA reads TGTGCCAGCAGTGAGGTCGGGAGGGACGGCTACACCTTC. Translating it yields CASSEVGRDGYTF.